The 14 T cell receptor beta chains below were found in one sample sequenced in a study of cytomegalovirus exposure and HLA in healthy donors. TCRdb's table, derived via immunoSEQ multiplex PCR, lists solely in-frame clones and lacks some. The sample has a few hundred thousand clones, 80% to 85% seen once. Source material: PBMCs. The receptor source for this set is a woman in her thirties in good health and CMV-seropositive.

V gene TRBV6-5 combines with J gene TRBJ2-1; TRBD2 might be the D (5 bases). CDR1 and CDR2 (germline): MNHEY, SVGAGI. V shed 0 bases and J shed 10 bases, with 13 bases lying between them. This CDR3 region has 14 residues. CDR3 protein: CASSYSDLPVEQFF. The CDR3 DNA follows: TGTGCCAGCAGTTACTCGGACTTGCCTGTCGAGCAGTTCTTC.

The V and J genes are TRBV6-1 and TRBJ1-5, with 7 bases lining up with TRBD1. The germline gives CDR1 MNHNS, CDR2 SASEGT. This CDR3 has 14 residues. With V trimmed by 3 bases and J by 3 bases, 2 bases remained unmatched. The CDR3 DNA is TGTGCCAGCAGTGAGGGACAGTTCAATCAGCCCCAGCATTTT. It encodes CASSEGQFNQPQHF.

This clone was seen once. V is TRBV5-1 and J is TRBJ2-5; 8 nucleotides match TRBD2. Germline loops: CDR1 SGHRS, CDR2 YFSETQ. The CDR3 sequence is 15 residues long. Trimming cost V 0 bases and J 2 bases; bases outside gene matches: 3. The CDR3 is CASSLVAGPQETQYF. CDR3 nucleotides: TGCGCCAGCAGCTTGGTAGCGGGGCCACAAGAGACCCAGTACTTC.

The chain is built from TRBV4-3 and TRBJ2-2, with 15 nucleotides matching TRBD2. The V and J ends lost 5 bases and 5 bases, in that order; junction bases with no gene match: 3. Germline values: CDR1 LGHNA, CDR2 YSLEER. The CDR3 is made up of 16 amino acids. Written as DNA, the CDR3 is TGCGCCAGCAGCTCGGGACTAGCGGGAGGAACCGGGGAGCTGTTTTTT. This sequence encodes CASSSGLAGGTGELFF.

This CDR3 is CACQLAHRTNEKLFF. The CDR3 region has the DNA TGTGCCTGTCAACTAGCGCACAGAACTAATGAAAAACTGTTTTTT. This rearrangement joins TRBV30 to TRBJ1-4, with no clear D. Trimming left V 6 bases short and J 1 base short, with 15 bases between. The CDR3 has 15 amino acids. CDR1 and CDR2 from the germline V gene are GTSNPN and SVGIG (reference sequence).

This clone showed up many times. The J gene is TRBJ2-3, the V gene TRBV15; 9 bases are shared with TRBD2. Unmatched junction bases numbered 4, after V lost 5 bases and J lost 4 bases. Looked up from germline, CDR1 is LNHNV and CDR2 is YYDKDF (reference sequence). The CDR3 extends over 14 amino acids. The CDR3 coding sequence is TGTGCCACCAGCGGCGAGCGGGAGGCAGATACGCAGTATTTT. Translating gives CATSGEREADTQYF.

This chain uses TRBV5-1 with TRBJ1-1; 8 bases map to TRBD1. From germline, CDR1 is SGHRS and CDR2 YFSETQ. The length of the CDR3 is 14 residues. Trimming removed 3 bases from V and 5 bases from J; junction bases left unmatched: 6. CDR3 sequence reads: CASSSDRGGTEAFF. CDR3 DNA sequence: TGCGCCAGCAGCTCCGACAGGGGAGGGACTGAAGCTTTCTTT.

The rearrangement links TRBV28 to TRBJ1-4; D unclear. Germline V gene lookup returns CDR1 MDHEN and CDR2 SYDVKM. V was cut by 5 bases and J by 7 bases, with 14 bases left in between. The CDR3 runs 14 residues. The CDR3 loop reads CASSPMTAGEKLFF. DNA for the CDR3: TGTGCCAGCAGTCCCATGACTGCTGGTGAAAAACTGTTTTTT.

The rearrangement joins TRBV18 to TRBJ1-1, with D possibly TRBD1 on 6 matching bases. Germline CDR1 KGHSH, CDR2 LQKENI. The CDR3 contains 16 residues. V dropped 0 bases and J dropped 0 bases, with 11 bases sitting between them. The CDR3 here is CASSPPGGSMNTEAFF. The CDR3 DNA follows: TGTGCCAGCTCACCACCGGGGGGCTCGATGAACACTGAAGCTTTCTTT.

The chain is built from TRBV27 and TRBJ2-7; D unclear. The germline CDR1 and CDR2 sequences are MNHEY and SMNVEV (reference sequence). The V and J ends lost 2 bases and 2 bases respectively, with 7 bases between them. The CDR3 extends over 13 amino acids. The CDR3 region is CASSLAVAYEQYF. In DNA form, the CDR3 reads TGTGCCAGCAGTTTAGCGGTTGCCTACGAGCAGTACTTC.

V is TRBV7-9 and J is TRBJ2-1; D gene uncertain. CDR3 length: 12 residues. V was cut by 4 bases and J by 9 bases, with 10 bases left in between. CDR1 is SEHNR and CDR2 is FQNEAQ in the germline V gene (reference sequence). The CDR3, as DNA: TGTGCCAGCAGCTCTCTTGAGGCTGAGCAGTTCTTC. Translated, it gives CASSSLEAEQFF.

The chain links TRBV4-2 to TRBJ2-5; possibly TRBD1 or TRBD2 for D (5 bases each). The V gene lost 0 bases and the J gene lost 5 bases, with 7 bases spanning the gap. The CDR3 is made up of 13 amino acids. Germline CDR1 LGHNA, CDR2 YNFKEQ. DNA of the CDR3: TGTGCCAGCAGCCAAGATTGGGGGGAGACCCAGTACTTC. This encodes CASSQDWGETQYF.

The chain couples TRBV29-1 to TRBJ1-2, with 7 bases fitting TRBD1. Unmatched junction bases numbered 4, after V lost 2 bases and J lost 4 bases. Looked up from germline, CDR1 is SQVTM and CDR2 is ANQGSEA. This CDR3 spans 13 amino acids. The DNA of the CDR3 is TGCAGCGTTGAACCCGGGACAGCCTATGGCTACACCTTC. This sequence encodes CSVEPGTAYGYTF.

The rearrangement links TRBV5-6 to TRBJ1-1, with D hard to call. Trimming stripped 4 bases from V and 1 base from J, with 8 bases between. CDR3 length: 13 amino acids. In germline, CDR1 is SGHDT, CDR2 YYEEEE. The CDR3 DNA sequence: TGTGCCAGCAGCCGCCTAGGGAACACTGAAGCTTTCTTT. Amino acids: CASSRLGNTEAFF.